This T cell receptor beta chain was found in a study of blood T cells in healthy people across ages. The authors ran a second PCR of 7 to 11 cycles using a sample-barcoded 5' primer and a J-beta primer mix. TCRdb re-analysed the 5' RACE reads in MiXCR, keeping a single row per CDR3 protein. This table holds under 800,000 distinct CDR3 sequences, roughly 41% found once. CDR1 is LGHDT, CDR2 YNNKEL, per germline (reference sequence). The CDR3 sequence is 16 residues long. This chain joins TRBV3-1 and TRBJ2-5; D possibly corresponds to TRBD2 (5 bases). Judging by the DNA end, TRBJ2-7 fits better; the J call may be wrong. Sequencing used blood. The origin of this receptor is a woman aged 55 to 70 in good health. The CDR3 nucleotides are TGTGCCAGCAGCCTCACATCTGGGAGCGTCTTCTACGAGCAGTACTTC. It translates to CASSLTSGSVFYEQYF.